Each of the 10 T cell receptor beta chains below was sequenced from the same sample in a study of shared clonotypes between healthy human individuals. Profiled with immunoSEQ multiplex PCR; TCRdb holds only in-frame clones, not every one. The sample has about 480,000 clones, 75% to 80% seen once; the top ten hold 9.5% to 15%. Sequenced input: PBMCs. The source of these receptors is a middle-aged woman in good health. Some clones in this sample may be carry-over from other donors' samples.

The chain carries TRBV7-8 and TRBJ2-2, with 12 bases identical to TRBD2. After removal of 7 bases from V and 6 bases from J, the junction contained 15 bases not matched to a gene. The CDR3 spans 18 residues. Looked up from germline, CDR1 is SGHVS and CDR2 is FQNEAQ. Here the CDR3 reads CASNPGTSGPWGAGELFF. The CDR3 DNA sequence: TGTGCCAGCAACCCAGGGACTAGCGGGCCCTGGGGGGCCGGGGAGCTGTTTTTT.

This chain uses TRBV27 with TRBJ2-1, with D possibly being TRBD2 (5 bases). Looked up from germline, CDR1 is MNHEY and CDR2 is SMNVEV (reference sequence). CDR3 length: 14 amino acids. V was trimmed by 7 bases and J by 4 bases, leaving 14 bases between them. This chain's CDR3 is CASMRVSGYNEQFF. CDR3 nucleotide sequence: TGTGCCAGCATGCGCGTCTCGGGGTACAATGAGCAGTTCTTC.

The chain has TRBV5-4 and TRBJ2-7; TRBD2 agrees at 14 bases. The trim removed 4 bases at V and 2 bases at J, leaving 2 bases unmatched. The CDR3 runs 15 residues. Germline V lookup: CDR1 SGHNT, CDR2 YYREEE (reference sequence). Written as DNA, the CDR3 is TGTGCCAGCAGCGTGACTAGCGGGAGGGCCTACGAGCAGTACTTC. This translates into CASSVTSGRAYEQYF.

The chain couples TRBV6-6 to TRBJ2-2, with D perhaps matching TRBD1 (5 bases). The CDR3 has 16 residues. Trimming left V 3 bases short and J 0 bases short, with 11 bases between. Germline assignment: CDR1 MNHNY and CDR2 SVGAGI (reference sequence). CDR3 DNA sequence: TGTGCCAGCAGTTATAGGCAGGGCGCGAACACCGGGGAGCTGTTTTTT. Its protein product is CASSYRQGANTGELFF.

The CDR3 here is CASSPGTRGHTGELFF. As DNA, the CDR3 is TGTGCCAGCAGTCCAGGGACCCGGGGGCACACCGGGGAGCTGTTTTTT. The chain recombines TRBV16 with TRBJ2-2; possibly TRBD1 or TRBD2 for D (6 bases each). CDR1 KGHSY and CDR2 FQNENV come from the germline V gene. V lost 6 bases and J 3 bases, leaving 17 bases between the germline ends. The CDR3 totals 16 residues.

This sequence joins TRBV5-6 and TRBJ1-2, with unresolved D. CDR1 is SGHDT, CDR2 YYEEEE, per germline. V dropped 4 bases and J dropped 1 base, with 17 bases sitting between them. The CDR3 is made up of 16 amino acids. The CDR3 reads CASSRALQQYNYGYTF. CDR3 bases: TGTGCCAGCAGCCGGGCGCTACAGCAATATAACTATGGCTACACCTTC.

In its sample, this clone was seen a few times. The chain uses TRBV5-4 and TRBJ2-3; D could derive from TRBD1 or TRBD2 (7 bases each). The CDR3 covers 15 residues. The V and J ends lost 4 bases and 2 bases respectively, with 14 bases between them. CDR1 and CDR2 (germline): SGHNT, YYREEE (reference sequence). CDR3 sequence reads: CASSTGGQLTDTQYF. The CDR3 region has the DNA TGTGCCAGCAGCACGGGGGGACAGCTCACAGATACGCAGTATTTT.

The chain links TRBV4-2 to TRBJ1-1; D may be TRBD1 (6 bases). V was cut by 0 bases and J by 0 bases, with 11 bases left in between. The CDR3 loop spans 16 amino acids. Looked up from germline, CDR1 is LGHNA and CDR2 is YNFKEQ. The CDR3 loop reads CASSQDRGGLNTEAFF. The CDR3 DNA reads as TGTGCCAGCAGCCAAGACAGGGGCGGTCTGAACACTGAAGCTTTCTTT.

The chain uses TRBV6-4 and TRBJ2-1, with D unresolved. Germline V CDR1 and CDR2: MRHNA, SNTAGT. The V end was cut by 3 bases, the J end by 6 bases, with 12 bases between. The CDR3 has 14 residues. The CDR3 coding sequence is TGTGCCAGCAGTGAAGGGCTAGTCGGCAATGAGCAGTTCTTC. Translating gives CASSEGLVGNEQFF.

In DNA, the CDR3 is TGTGCCAGCAGTCCAAGACTAGCGGGTAACCTAGCCAAAAACATTCAGTACTTC. It translates to CASSPRLAGNLAKNIQYF. The rearrangement links TRBV27 to TRBJ2-4, with 10 bases matching TRBD2. In germline, CDR1 is MNHEY, CDR2 SMNVEV (reference sequence). Trimming removed 5 bases from V and 0 bases from J; junction bases left unmatched: 10. The CDR3 has 18 residues.